This TCR beta chain originates from a study of T cell repertoires in cytomegalovirus infection (dated by TCRdb to about 2019). Study-wide context: Peptide stimulations targeted recently identified HLA-C-restricted CMV epitopes, whose presentation resists viral immunomodulation, together with well-studied HLA-B-restricted epitopes. Because public TCR beta signatures pointed to carriage of CMV infection together with the matching HLA type, the HLA type of each donor mattered for the analysis. General findings and caveats noted by the study authors: The ex vivo response was dominated by HLA-C-restricted CMV-specific TCR beta clonotypes, and the single most frequent clonotype in two of eight donors was supplied by these HLA-C-restricted clonotypes. Cumulative frequency of public TCR beta family members discriminated carriers of CMV infection plus the relevant HLA type in this cohort and an independent approximately 340-donor cohort.

The CDR3 goes from the cysteine to the phenylalanine over 14 residues. The sequence is cut down to CDR3 DNA, 42 bases in frame from base 1. Based on the germline V gene (reference sequence), the CDR1 and CDR2 sequences are SEHNR and FQNEAQ. V gives up 5 bases and J gives up 1 base, and the segment between their germline ends measures 11 bases. The treatment or condition label, as the study defines it: in vitro stimulation with specific CMV peptide epitopes to enrich CMV-specific T cells. In this sample, this clonotype turned up many times. Its antigen target is currently unknown. No much larger clone exists at a distance of one base, and base qualities are not known. The listed sequencing device is Illumina HiSeq 1500. TCRdb trimmed the raw reads at Q25, called clones with MiXCR and kept productive beta chains. A single entry per CDR3 protein holds the most common genes and DNA from its merged rows. The sample table contains over 250,000 distinct CDR3 sequences; only one count was recorded for approximately 22% of them. The top ten clonotypes cover roughly a fifth of the sample.

The TCR originated in a human donor in good health (CMV status not recorded). Some clones in this sample may be carry-over from other donors' samples. This specimen consisted of cultured PBMCs, obtained from culture after CMV antigen stimulation. This chain joins TRBV7-9 to TRBJ2-5; TRBD1 is a possible D gene, resting on 6 matching bases. The nucleotides read TGTGCCAGCAGCAATTCGACAGGCCAAGAGACCCAGTACTTC. The translation is CASSNSTGQETQYF. With the portions outside the CDR3 filled from the reference TRBV7-9 and TRBJ2-5 genes, the complete variable region becomes DTGVSQNPRHKITKRGQNVTFRCDPISEHNRLYWYRQTLGQGPEFLTYFQNEAQLEKSRLLSDRFSAERPKGSFSTLEIQRTEQGDSAMYLCASSNSTGQETQYFGPGTRLLVL.